The source of this TCR beta chain is a study of beta chain features in type 1 diabetes. The table lists this clone with many counts. Antigen unknown. Study observations and caveats: Shorter templates might be favored by PCR, and equally so in patients and in controls.

Investigators reverse transcribed all isolated RNA, so they sequenced expressed TCRB transcripts. It was found that naive, central memory and regulatory T cell samples averaged roughly 3.5 million reads. The repertoire was sequenced with immunoSEQ multiplex PCR; TCRdb's copy has only in-frame clones and lacks some. The sample includes hundreds of thousands of clones, 7.5% to 9% of them seen just once. Specimen: central memory CD4+ T cells from blood. This receptor was identified in a woman aged 18-29 years in good health.

Here the CDR3 reads CASSLSPGSSYNEQFF. CDR3 sequence (DNA): TGTGCCAGCAGCTTAAGCCCCGGGAGTTCTTACAATGAGCAGTTCTTC. The chain uses TRBV7-2 and TRBJ2-1; weak D call: TRBD2 (6 bases). The CDR3 length is 16 residues. The V end was cut by 2 bases, the J end by 4 bases, with 15 bases between. The germline gives CDR1 SGHTA, CDR2 FQGNSA.